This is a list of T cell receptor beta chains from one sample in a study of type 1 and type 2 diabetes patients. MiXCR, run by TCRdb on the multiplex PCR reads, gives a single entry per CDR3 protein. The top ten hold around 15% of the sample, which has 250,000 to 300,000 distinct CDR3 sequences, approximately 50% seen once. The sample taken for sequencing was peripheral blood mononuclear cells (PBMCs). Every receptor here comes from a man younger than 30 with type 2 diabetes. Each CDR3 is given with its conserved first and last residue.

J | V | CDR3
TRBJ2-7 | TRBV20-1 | CSAALTRMSYEQYF
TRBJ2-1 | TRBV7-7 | CASSLGGTPNEQFF
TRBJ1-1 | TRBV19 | CASSTWTEAFF
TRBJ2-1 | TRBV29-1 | CSVRQETNEQFF
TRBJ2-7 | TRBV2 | CASSGASGGSYEQYF
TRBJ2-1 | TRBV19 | CATGTVSSSYNEQFF
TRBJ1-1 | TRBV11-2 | CASSLEVGTAEAFF
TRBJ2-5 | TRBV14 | CASSPDAPRSQETQYF
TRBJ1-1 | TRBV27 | CASSLSALGGAFF
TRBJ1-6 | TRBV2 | CAGREKGAGNSPLHF
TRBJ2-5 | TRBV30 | CAWSDPGLEYF
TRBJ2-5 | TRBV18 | CASSPSFFRTQETQYF
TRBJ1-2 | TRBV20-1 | CSAIRPLQNYGYTF
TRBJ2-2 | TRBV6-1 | CASSATGTGELFF
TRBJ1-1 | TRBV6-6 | CASSSASGREAFF
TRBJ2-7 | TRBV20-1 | CSAPKETWGNEQYF
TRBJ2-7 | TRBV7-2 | CASSSASYEQYF
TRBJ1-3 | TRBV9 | CASSVVSSISGNTIYF
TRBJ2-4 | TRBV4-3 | CASSQGELTSKNIQYF
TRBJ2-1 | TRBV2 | CASREMTGHVNEQFF
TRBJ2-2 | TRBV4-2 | CASSQGGTSGPIHSNTGELFF
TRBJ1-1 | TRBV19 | CASSLLAGLNTEAFF
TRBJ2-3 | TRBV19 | CASSMRQGTDTQYF
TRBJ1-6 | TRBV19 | CASSRAGQANSPLHF
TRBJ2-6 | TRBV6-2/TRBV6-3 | CASSFFAGANVLTF
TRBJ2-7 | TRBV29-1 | CSVKTGDYEQYF
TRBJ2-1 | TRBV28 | CAAGGSYNEQFF
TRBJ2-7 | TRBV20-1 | CSARPTSGASYEQYF
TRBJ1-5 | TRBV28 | CASSTMTGGQPQHF
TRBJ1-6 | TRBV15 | CATSRETEIHRLHF
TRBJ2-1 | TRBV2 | CASSPPARAFVSYNEQFF
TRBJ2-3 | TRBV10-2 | CASSESGTGGPDTQYF
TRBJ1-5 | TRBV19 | CASSLRDSLNQPQHF
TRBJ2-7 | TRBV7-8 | CASSLELAGYPIEQYF
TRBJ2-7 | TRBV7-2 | CASSSPKNRGTHYEQYF
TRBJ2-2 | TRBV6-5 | CASSYIGLNIGELFF
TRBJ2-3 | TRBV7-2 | CASSFNAGVTDTQYF
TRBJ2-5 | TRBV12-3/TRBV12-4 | CASSLFQGGETQYF
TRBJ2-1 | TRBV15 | CATSRDQPLYQETQFF
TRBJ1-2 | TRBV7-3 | CASSEALRDFYGYTF
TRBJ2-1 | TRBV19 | CASSTTTGLHEQFF
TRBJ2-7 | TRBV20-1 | CSAPRGGPNEQYF
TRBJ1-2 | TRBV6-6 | CASSYDGGYGYTF
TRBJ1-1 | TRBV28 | CASSFGRGSEAFF
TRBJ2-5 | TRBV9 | CASSAYRDGVETQYF
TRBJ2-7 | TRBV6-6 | CAISAAQGISYEQYF
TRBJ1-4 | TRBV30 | CAWAVGGGKLFF
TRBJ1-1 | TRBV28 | CASSFPQGTEAFF
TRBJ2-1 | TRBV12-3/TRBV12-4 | CASTFGQRSYNEQFF
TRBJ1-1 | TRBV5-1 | CASSLGLDSTEAFF
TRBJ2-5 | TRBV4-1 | CASSQEGGEETQYF
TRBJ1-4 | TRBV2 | CASTSGQGREKLFF
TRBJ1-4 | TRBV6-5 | CASTRSFGEKLFF